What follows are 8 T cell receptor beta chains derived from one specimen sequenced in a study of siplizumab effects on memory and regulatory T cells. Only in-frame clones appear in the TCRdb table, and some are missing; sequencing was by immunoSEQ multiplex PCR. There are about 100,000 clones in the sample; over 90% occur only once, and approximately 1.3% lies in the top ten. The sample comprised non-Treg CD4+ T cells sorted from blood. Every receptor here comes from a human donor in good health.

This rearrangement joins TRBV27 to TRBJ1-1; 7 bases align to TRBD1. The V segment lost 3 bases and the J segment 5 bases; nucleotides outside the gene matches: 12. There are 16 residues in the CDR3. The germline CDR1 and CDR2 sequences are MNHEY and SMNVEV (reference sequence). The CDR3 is CASSFFLRGRGTEAFF. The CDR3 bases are TGTGCCAGCAGTTTTTTTTTGAGGGGGCGGGGGACTGAAGCTTTCTTT.

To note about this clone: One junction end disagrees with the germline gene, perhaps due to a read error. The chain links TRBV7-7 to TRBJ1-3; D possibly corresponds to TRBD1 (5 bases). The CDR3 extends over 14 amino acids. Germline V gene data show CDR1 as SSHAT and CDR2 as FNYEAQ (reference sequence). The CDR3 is CASSLSGSGNTIYF. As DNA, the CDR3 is TGTGCTAGCAGCTTATCAGGGTCTGGAAACACCATATATTTT.

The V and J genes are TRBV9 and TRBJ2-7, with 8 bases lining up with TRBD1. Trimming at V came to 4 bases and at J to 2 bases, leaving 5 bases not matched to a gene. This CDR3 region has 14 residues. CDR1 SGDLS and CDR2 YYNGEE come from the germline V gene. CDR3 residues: CASSRQGSPYEQYF. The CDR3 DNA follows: TGTGCCAGCAGCAGACAGGGGTCCCCCTACGAGCAGTACTTC.

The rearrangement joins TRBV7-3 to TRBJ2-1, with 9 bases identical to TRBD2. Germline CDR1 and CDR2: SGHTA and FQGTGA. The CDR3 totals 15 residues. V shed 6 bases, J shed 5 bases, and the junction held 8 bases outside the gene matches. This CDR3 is CASSSGTSTNNEQFF. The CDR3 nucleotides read TGTGCCAGCAGTTCCGGGACTAGCACAAACAATGAGCAGTTCTTC.

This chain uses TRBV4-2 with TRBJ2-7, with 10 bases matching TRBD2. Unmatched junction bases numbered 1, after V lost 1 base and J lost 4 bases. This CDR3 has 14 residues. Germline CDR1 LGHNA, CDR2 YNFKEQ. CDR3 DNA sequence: TGTGCCAGCAGCCAAGGGACTAGCGGTTACGAGCAGTACTTC. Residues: CASSQGTSGYEQYF.

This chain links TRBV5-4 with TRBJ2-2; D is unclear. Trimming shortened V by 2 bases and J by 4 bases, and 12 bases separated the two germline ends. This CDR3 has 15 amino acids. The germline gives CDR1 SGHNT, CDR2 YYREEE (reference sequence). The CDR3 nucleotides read TGTGCCAGCAGCTTCGAATTGGGTCGCACCGGGGAGCTGTTTTTT. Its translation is CASSFELGRTGELFF.

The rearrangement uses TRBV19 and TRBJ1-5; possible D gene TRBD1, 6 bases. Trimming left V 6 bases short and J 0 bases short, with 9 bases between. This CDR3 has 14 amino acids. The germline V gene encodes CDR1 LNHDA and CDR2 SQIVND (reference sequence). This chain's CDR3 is CASSEGDSNQPQHF. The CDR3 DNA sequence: TGTGCCAGTAGCGAGGGGGATAGCAATCAGCCCCAGCATTTT. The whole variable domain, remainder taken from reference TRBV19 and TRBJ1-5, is DGGITQSPKYLFRKEGQNVTLSCEQNLNHDAMYWYRQDPGQGLRLIYYSQIVNDFQKGDIAEGYSVSREKKESFPLTVTSAQKNPTAFYLCASSEGDSNQPQHFGDGTRLSIL.

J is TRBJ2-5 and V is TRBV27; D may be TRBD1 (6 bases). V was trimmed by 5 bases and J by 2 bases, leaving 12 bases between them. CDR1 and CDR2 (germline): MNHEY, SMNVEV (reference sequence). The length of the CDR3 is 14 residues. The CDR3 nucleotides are TGTGCCAGCAGTAAACTAGGGACACAAGAGACCCAGTACTTC. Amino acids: CASSKLGTQETQYF.